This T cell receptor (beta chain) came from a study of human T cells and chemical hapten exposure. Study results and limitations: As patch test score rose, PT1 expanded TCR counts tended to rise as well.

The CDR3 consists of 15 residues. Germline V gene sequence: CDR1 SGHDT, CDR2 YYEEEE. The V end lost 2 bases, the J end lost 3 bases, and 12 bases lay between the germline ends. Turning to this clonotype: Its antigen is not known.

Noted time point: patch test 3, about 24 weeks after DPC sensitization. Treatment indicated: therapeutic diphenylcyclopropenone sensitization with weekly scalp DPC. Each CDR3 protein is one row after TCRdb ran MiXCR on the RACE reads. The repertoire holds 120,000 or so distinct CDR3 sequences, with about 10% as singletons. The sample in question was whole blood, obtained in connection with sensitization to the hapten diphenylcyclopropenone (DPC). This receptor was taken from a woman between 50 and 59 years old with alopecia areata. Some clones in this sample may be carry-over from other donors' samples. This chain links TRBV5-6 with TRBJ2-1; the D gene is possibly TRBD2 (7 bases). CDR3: CASSFRGGGYNEQFF. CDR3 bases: TGTGCCAGCAGCTTCAGAGGGGGGGGCTACAATGAGCAGTTCTTC.